The source of this TCR beta chain is a study of T cells after yellow fever vaccination. Study summary: The fractions with low cell numbers were processed using SMART-Seq v4 Ultra Low Input.

Notes on the study in general: Clones that expanded after primary vaccination mostly reappeared after the booster (nearly 98% CD4, roughly 87% CD8). Abundant bulk-derived clonotypes could contaminate FACS-sorted repertoires.

With 2 bases removed from V and 0 bases from J, the gap between germline ends came to 18 bases. Germline CDR1 reads SGHRS; CDR2 reads YFSETQ. The CDR3 is 18 residues long. Concerning this clonotype itself: No antigen is known for it.

5'RACE template switching produced TCR cDNA carrying a universal primer site and UMIs. TCRdb itself ran the 5' RACE reads through MiXCR, one entry per CDR3 protein. The table records more than 250,000 distinct CDR3 sequences, around 6.8% of them present only once. Sequencing used PBMCs, obtained about 49 days after the first yellow fever vaccination. The rearrangement joins TRBV5-1 to TRBJ2-1; D may be TRBD2 (7 bases). This receptor was obtained from a man aged 18 to 29 who received the YFV17D yellow fever vaccine. In DNA form, the CDR3 reads TGCGCCAGCAGCTTCACTCTTCGGGGGGCCTACTCCTACAATGAGCAGTTCTTC. Its protein is CASSFTLRGAYSYNEQFF. Complete variable domain (other parts from reference TRBV5-1 and TRBJ2-1): KAGVTQTPRYLIKTRGQQVTLSCSPISGHRSVSWYQQTPGQGLQFLFEYFSETQRNKGNFPGRFSGRQFSNSRSEMNVSTLELGDSALYLCASSFTLRGAYSYNEQFFGPGTRLTVL.